The clone carrying this TCR delta chain was counted only a few times. Antigen unknown. Flow sorting of PBMC yielded separate Vgamma9/Vdelta2+ and Vdelta2-negative gammadelta T cell populations for bulk repertoire analysis. Looked up from germline, CDR1 is TSWWSYY and CDR2 is QGS. Germline trimming cut 1 base from V and 8 bases from J; bases unmatched to any gene: 16. The CDR3 loop spans 17 amino acids. These data are taken from a study of γδ T cells in repeated Plasmodium falciparum infection. The wider study: Timepoints: baseline, immediately before selected infections, and 21 days after every infection. Study findings and constraints: Vdelta2-negative gammadelta repertoires, largely Vdelta1+, seemingly showed infection-driven waves of new clonal selection.

TCRdb reanalyzed the multiplex PCR reads using CATT. Counted here are 75,000 to 100,000 delta-chain clones, roughly 1.4% occurring once; the ten biggest clones make up roughly 9.5%. The clonotype comes from a pool of human donors (malaria-infected and uninfected, not separated). The V call is TRDV1, the J call TRDJ1, with 7 nucleotides matching TRDD3. Since TCRdb gives no J gene, matching the DNA to germline was used here to assign it. The sample taken for sequencing was gamma-delta T cells from blood. The DNA of the CDR3 is TGTGCTCTTGGGGAACGGGGGGCCCCCGCTGGGGGGTCCAAACTCATCTTT. This gives the protein CALGERGAPAGGSKLIF.